This TCR beta chain emerged from a study of CD8+CD57+ T cells in acquired aplastic anemia (dated by TCRdb to between 2017 and 2018). In the study overall: On average, sorted CD4+ and CD8+ cells yielded around 3.5 ug of extracted DNA, with a range of roughly 0.19 to 27.4 ug. The paper as a whole reports these results and caveats: Fewer than 35 CD8+ CDR3 sequences were found to be shared between patients and controls, but these sequences appeared to be highly expressed in patients and within the immunodominant clones of the patients. No significant difference in CD8+ Simpson's diversity was found between patients and healthy controls (P=0.060).

In the study, sorted CD4+ and CD8+ blood T cells from patients with severe aplastic anemia and from healthy subjects underwent deep sequencing of TCR repertoires. Ficoll-Paque density gradient centrifugation was used to isolate peripheral blood mononuclear cells. Before DNA extraction, CD4+ and CD8+ T cells were sorted by FACS or by magnetic beads. This clonotype was detected many times. The target of this receptor is not known. The record has no base qualities; no much larger clone is one base away. The CDR3 has 13 amino acids, counting the end cysteine and phenylalanine. This entry keeps only the CDR3 DNA: 39 bases, framed from base 1. Per the germline V gene, MNHEY is the CDR1 and SVGAGI is the CDR2. Cut back by 2 bases and 4 bases, the V and J ends lie 8 bases apart. Profiling of TCR beta VDJ combinations and CDR3 sequences used genomic DNA as the template. An Illumina HiSeq 2000 was the platform used for TCR repertoire sequencing. The authors processed their data as follows. Repertoires were assessed using TRBV/TRBJ rearrangement plots, CDR3 size and DJ length profiles, and Simpson's diversity index. The immunodominant clone was defined as the most abundant DNA sequence in deep sequencing data. CDR3 amino acid sequences were screened for sharing across subjects and compared with published repertoires and the VDJdb database. TCRdb's own reprocessing of the public reads used fastp at Q25 and MiXCR and kept productive beta chains. Each record represents a unique CDR3 protein, reported with the most common genes and DNA among its rows. The V and J calls and clone size are TCRdb's, not the authors'. The sample table shows 250,000 to 350,000 distinct CDR3 sequences, and around 60% are seen once. 6.5% to 10% of the sample is taken by the ten largest.

The chain was built from TRBV6-5 and TRBJ1-1; perhaps TRBD1 is the D gene, with 5 bases matching. Sequenced material: sorted CD4+, CD8+, or CD8+CD57+ T cells (not recorded which) from PBMCs. The origin of this receptor is a human donor with severe aplastic anemia or a healthy control (not recorded which). The DNA is TGTGCCAGCAGTTACGGGAGGGGCACTGAAGCTTTCTTT. The encoded protein is CASSYGRGTEAFF.